This TCR beta chain derives from a study of blood T cells in healthy people across ages. Study results and limitations: It was held that the diversity estimates obtained from one million T cells were underestimates.

As concerns this clonotype: Antigen specificity is unknown.

The study recruited healthy Caucasian donors from Russia who were aged about 6 to 90. Germline V gene sequence: CDR1 SGHTA, CDR2 FQGNSA. The CDR3 consists of 13 residues. Between the trimmed V and J ends, which lost 5 bases and 4 bases, there was a span of 11 bases. A second PCR of about 6 to 11 cycles used a sample-barcoded 5' primer and a J-beta primer mix. Each cDNA molecule received a tag from a template-switch adaptor that had 12 random nucleotides. TCRdb reprocessed the 5' RACE reads via MiXCR and lists one record per CDR3 protein. The sample records 550,000 to 700,000 distinct CDR3 sequences, 25% to 30% being singletons.

The chain has TRBV7-2 and TRBJ2-5, with a tentative D call TRBD1 (5 bases). Sample: blood. This clonotype was sampled from a woman in her seventies in good health. The CDR3 bases are TGTGCCAGCAGCCCTAAGGGGCTAGAGACCCAGTACTTC. Protein: CASSPKGLETQYF.